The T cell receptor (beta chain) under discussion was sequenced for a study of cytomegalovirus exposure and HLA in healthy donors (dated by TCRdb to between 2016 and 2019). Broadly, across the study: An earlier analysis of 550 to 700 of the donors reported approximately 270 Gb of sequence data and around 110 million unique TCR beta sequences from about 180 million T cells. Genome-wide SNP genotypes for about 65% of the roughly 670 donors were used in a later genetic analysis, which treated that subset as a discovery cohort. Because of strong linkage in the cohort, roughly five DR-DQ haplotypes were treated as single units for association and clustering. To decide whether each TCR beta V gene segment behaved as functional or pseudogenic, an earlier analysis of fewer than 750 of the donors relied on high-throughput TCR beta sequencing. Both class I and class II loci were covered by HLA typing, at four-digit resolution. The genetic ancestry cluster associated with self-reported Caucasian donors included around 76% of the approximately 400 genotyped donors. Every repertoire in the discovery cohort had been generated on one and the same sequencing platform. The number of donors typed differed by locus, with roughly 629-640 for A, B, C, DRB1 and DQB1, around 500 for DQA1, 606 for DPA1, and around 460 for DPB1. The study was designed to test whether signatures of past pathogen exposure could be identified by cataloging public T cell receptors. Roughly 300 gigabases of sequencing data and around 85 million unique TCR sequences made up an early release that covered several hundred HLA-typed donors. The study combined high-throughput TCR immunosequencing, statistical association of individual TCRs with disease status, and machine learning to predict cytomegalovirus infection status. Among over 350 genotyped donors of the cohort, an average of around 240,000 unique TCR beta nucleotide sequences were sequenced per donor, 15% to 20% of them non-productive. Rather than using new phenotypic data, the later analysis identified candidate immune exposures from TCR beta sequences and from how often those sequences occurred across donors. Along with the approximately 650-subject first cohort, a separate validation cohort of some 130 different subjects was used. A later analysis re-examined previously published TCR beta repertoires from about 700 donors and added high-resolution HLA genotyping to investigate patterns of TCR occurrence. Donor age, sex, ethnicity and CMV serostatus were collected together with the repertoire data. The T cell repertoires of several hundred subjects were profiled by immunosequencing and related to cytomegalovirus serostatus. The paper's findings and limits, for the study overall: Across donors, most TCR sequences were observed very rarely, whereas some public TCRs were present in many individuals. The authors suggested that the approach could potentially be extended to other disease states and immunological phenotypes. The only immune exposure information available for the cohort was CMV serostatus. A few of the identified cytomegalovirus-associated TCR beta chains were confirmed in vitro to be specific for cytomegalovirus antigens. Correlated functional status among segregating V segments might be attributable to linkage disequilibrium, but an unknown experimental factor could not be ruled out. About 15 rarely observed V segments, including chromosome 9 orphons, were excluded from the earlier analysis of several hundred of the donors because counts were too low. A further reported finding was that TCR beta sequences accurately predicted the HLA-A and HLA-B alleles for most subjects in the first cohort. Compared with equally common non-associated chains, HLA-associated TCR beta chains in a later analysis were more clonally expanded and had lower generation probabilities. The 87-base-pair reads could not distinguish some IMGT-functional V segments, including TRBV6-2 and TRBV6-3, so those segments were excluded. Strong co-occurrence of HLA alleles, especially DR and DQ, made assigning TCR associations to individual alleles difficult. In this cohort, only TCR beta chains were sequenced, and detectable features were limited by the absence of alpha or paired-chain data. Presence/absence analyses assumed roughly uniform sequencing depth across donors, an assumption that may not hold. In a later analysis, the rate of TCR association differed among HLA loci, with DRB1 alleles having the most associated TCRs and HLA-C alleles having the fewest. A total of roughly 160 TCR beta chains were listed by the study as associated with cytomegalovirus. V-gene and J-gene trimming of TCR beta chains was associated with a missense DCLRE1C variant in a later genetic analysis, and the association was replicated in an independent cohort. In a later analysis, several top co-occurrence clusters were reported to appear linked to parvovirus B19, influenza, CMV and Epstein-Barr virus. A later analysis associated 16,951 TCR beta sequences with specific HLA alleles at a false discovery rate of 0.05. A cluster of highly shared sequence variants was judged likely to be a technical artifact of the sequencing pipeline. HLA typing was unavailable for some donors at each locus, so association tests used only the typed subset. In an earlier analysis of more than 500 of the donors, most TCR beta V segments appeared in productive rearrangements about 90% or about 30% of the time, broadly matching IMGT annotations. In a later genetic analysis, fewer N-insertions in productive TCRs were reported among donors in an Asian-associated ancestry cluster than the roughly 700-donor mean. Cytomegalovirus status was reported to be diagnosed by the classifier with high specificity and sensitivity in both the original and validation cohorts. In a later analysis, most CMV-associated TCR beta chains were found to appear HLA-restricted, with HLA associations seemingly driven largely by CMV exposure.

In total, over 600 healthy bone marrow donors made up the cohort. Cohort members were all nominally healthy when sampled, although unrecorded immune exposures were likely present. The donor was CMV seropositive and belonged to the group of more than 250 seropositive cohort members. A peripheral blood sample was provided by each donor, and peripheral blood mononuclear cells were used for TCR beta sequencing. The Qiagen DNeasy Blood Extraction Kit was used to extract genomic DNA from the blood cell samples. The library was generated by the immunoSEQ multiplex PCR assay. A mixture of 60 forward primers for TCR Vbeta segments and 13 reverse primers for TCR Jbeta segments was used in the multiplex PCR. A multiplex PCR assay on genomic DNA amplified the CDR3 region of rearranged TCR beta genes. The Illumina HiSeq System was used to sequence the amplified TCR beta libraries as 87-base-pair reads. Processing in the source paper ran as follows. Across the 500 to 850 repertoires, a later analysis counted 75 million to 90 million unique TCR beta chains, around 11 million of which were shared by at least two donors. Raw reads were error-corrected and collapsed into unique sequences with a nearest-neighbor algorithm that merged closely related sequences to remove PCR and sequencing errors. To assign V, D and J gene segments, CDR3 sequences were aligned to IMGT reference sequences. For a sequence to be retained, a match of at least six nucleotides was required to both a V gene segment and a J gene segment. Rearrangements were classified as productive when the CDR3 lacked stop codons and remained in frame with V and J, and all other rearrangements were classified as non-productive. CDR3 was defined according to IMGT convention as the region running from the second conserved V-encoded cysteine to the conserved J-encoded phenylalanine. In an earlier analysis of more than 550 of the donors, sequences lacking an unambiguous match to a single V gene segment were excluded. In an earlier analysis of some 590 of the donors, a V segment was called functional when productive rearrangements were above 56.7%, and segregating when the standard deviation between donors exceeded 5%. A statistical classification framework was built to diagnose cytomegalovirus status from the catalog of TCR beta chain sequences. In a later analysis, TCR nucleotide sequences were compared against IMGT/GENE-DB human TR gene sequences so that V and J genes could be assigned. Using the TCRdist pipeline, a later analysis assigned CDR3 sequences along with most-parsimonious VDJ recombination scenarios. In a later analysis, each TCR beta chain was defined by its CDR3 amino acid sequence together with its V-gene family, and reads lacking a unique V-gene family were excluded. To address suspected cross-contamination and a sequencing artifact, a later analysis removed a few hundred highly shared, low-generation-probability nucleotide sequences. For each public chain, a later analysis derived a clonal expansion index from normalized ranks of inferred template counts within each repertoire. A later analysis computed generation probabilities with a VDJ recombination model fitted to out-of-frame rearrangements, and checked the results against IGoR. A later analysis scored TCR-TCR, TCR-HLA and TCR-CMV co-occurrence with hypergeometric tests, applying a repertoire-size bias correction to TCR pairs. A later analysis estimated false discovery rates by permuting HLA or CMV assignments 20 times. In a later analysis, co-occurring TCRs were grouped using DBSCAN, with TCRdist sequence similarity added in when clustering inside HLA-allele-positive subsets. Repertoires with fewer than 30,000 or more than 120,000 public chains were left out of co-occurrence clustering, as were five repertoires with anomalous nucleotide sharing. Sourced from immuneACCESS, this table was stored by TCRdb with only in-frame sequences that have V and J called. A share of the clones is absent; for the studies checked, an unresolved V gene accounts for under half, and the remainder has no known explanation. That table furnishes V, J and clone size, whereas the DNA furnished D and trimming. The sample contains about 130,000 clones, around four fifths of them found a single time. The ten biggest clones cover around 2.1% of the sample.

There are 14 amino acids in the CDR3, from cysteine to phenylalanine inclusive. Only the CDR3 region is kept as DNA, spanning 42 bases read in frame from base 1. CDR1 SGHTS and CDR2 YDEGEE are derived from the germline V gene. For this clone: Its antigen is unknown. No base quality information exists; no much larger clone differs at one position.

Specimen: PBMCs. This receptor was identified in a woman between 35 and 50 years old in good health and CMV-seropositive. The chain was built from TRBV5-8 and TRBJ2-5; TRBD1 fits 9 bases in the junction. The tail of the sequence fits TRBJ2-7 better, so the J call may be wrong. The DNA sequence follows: TGTGCCAGCAGCCCTCGGACAGGGGCGGGCGAGCAGTACTTC. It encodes CASSPRTGAGEQYF.